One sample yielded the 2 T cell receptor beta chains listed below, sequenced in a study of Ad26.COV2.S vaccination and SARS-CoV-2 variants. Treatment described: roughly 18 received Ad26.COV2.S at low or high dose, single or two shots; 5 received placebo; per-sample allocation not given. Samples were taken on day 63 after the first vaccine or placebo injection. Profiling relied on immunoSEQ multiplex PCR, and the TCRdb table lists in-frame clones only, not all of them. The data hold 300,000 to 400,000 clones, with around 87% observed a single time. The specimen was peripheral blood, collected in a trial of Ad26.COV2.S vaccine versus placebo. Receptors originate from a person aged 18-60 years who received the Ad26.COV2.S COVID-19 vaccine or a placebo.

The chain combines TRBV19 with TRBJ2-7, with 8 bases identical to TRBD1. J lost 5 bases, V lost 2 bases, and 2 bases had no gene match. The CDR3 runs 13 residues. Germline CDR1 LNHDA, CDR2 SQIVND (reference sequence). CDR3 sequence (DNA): TGTGCCAGTAGTATAAACAGGGGGAACGAGCAGTACTTC. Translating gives CASSINRGNEQYF.

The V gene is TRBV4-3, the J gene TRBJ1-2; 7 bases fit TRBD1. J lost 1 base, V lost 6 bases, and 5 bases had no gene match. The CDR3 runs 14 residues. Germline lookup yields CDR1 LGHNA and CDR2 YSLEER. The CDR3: CASRPGQNNYGYTF. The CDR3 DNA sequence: TGCGCCAGCAGACCGGGACAGAATAACTATGGCTACACCTTC.